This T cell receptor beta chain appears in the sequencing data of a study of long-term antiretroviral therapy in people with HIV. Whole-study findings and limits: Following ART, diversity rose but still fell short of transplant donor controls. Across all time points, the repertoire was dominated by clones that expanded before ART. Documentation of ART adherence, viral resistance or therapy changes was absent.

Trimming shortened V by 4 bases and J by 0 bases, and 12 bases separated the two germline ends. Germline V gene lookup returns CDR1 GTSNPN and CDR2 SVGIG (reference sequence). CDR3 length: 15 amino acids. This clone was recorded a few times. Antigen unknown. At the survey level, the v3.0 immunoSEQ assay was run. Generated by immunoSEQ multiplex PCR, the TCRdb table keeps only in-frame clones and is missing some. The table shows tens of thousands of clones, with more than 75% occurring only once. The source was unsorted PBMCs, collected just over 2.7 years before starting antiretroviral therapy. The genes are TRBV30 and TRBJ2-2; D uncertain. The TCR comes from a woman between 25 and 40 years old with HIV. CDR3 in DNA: TGTGCCTGGAAGGTCTACGCCTCGAACACCGGGGAGCTGTTTTTT. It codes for CAWKVYASNTGELFF.